Reported below is one T cell receptor beta chain. The method was immunoSEQ multiplex PCR; TCRdb's version includes in-frame clones alone and lacks a portion of them. The sample shows around 60,000 clones, around 90% of them seen only once. With 4 bases clipped from V and 10 bases from J, the junction kept 15 bases outside the gene matches. Germline V gene sequence: CDR1 SGHTA, CDR2 FQGNSA. The CDR3 is 16 residues long. The sample originates from a study of T cell changes during pregnancy in multiple sclerosis. The genes are TRBV7-2 and TRBJ2-3, with 9 bases aligning to TRBD2. The sequenced sample was CD4+ T cells from peripheral blood mononuclear cells, obtained after pregnancy. The TCR sequence derives from a female donor in good health, enrolled as a control in a pregnancy study. In DNA form, the CDR3 reads TGTGCCAGCAGCTGGGGGGGTAGCGGGGGCCCTAATCCGCAGTATTTT. Translated: CASSWGGSGGPNPQYF.